Listed below are T cell receptor beta chains from one sample, sequenced in a study of blood T cell repertoires in COVID-19. This table comes from immunoSEQ multiplex PCR, and its TCRdb copy is limited to in-frame clones, with some not included. The sample lists about 120,000 clones; roughly 89% were seen once. Material: peripheral blood. These receptors originate from a woman in her sixties or seventies with COVID-19, enrolled during active disease. Each CDR3 is given with its conserved first and last residue. Each record gives: D gene, J gene, V gene, clone size, CDR3 DNA, CDR3 protein. The D gene is left open where the match is weak. The listing skips clone size in some rows; elsewhere it reads once, few, many or a size class.

D gene: -; J gene: TRBJ2-1; V gene: TRBV2; clone size: -; CDR3 DNA: TGTGCCACCTCCCAGCAGGGGGGTTACAATGAGCAGTTCTTC; CDR3 protein: CATSQQGGYNEQFF
D gene: -; J gene: TRBJ2-3; V gene: TRBV7-2; clone size: -; CDR3 DNA: TGTGCCAGCAGCTCACCTAGCACCCCTAGCACAGATACGCAGTATTTT; CDR3 protein: CASSSPSTPSTDTQYF
D gene: -; J gene: TRBJ1-2; V gene: TRBV7-2; clone size: -; CDR3 DNA: TGTGCCAGCAGCCCAACAGGGTACTATGGCTACACCTTC; CDR3 protein: CASSPTGYYGYTF
D gene: TRBD1; J gene: TRBJ1-2; V gene: TRBV5-4; clone size: -; CDR3 DNA: TGTGCCAGCAGCCCGGGACAGGGCTCATCACACTATGGCTACACCTTC; CDR3 protein: CASSPGQGSSHYGYTF
D gene: TRBD1; J gene: TRBJ2-5; V gene: TRBV7-9; clone size: -; CDR3 DNA: TGTGCCAGCAGCTTAGCCCTCGGACAGGGCCAAGAGACCCAGTACTTC; CDR3 protein: CASSLALGQGQETQYF
D gene: TRBD2; J gene: TRBJ2-7; V gene: TRBV3-1/TRBV3-2; clone size: -; CDR3 DNA: TGTGCCAGCAGCCAATACGGGGCTAAAACGGCTCACCGGGGGGTGCAGTACTTC; CDR3 protein: CASSQYGAKTAHRGVQYF
D gene: -; J gene: TRBJ1-3; V gene: TRBV29-1; clone size: -; CDR3 DNA: TGCAGCGTGGAGGACGGCAGCGCGAACACCATATATTTT; CDR3 protein: CSVEDGSANTIYF
D gene: TRBD2; J gene: TRBJ2-2; V gene: TRBV4-1; clone size: -; CDR3 DNA: TGCGCCAGCAGCCAGAGCGGGGGTCACACCGGGGAGCTGTTTTTT; CDR3 protein: CASSQSGGHTGELFF
D gene: TRBD1; J gene: TRBJ1-2; V gene: TRBV18; clone size: -; CDR3 DNA: TGTGCCAGTTCCGACAGGGATAACTATGGCTACACCTTC; CDR3 protein: CASSDRDNYGYTF
D gene: TRBD2; J gene: TRBJ2-1; V gene: TRBV29-1; clone size: -; CDR3 DNA: TGCAGCGTTGAAGAACCGGGACTAGTCACCCAGCAGTTCTTC; CDR3 protein: CSVEEPGLVTQQFF
D gene: -; J gene: TRBJ1-1; V gene: TRBV18; clone size: -; CDR3 DNA: TGTGCCAGCTCTCTAGGTAGGGAGTCAGTAGCTTTCTTT; CDR3 protein: CASSLGRESVAFF
D gene: -; J gene: TRBJ1-2; V gene: TRBV27; clone size: -; CDR3 DNA: TGTGCCAGCAGCTCCAGGACAGATAACTATGGCTACACCTTC; CDR3 protein: CASSSRTDNYGYTF
D gene: -; J gene: TRBJ1-2; V gene: TRBV14; clone size: -; CDR3 DNA: TGTGCCAGCAGCCAAATAGGGACAACGTATGGCTACACCTTC; CDR3 protein: CASSQIGTTYGYTF
D gene: TRBD2; J gene: TRBJ2-1; V gene: TRBV27; clone size: -; CDR3 DNA: TGTGCCAGCACCCATTACGGGGGGGGCCGCTACAATGAGCAGTTCTTC; CDR3 protein: CASTHYGGGRYNEQFF
D gene: -; J gene: TRBJ1-1; V gene: TRBV11-1; clone size: few; CDR3 DNA: TGTGCCAGCAGCTTAGGAGGTATGAACACTGAAGCTTTCTTT; CDR3 protein: CASSLGGMNTEAFF
D gene: -; J gene: TRBJ1-1; V gene: TRBV12-3/TRBV12-4; clone size: -; CDR3 DNA: TGTGCCAGCAGTTTGACAGATTACACTGAAGCTTTCTTT; CDR3 protein: CASSLTDYTEAFF
D gene: -; J gene: TRBJ2-2; V gene: TRBV7-9; clone size: -; CDR3 DNA: TGTGCCAGCAGCTTAAGGCGAGGTGGCACCGGGGAGCTGTTTTTT; CDR3 protein: CASSLRRGGTGELFF
D gene: TRBD2; J gene: TRBJ2-7; V gene: TRBV7-2; clone size: -; CDR3 DNA: TGTGCCAGCACCCACCTGGGGGGGGTCCTTATCTCCTACGAGCAGTACTTC; CDR3 protein: CASTHLGGVLISYEQYF
D gene: -; J gene: TRBJ2-7; V gene: TRBV10-3; clone size: -; CDR3 DNA: TGTGCCATCACTCCGGGACTGAGCGCCTACGAGCAGTACTTC; CDR3 protein: CAITPGLSAYEQYF
D gene: -; J gene: TRBJ2-5; V gene: TRBV19; clone size: once; CDR3 DNA: TGTGCCAGTAGTATATCGGGAACATCACAAGAGACCCAGTACTTC; CDR3 protein: CASSISGTSQETQYF
D gene: -; J gene: TRBJ1-5; V gene: TRBV20-1; clone size: few; CDR3 DNA: TGCAGTGCTAGTGCAGGGGACAATCAGCCCCAGCATTTT; CDR3 protein: CSASAGDNQPQHF
D gene: -; J gene: TRBJ2-2; V gene: TRBV4-2; clone size: few; CDR3 DNA: TGTGCCAGCAGCCAAATTACCGGGAACACCGGGGAGCTGTTTTTT; CDR3 protein: CASSQITGNTGELFF
D gene: TRBD2; J gene: TRBJ2-5; V gene: TRBV4-2; clone size: -; CDR3 DNA: TGTGCCAGCAGCCAAGAGGGACTAGCGGGGGGGGCCAGGGGAGAGACCCAGTACTTC; CDR3 protein: CASSQEGLAGGARGETQYF
D gene: TRBD2; J gene: TRBJ2-7; V gene: TRBV27; clone size: -; CDR3 DNA: TGTGCCAGCAGTGCGCGCCCGGGACTAGCAGCCTACGAGCAGTACTTC; CDR3 protein: CASSARPGLAAYEQYF
D gene: TRBD1; J gene: TRBJ1-5; V gene: TRBV7-2; clone size: -; CDR3 DNA: TGTGCCAGCAGCCCCAGACAGGGCTATCAGCCCCAGCATTTT; CDR3 protein: CASSPRQGYQPQHF
D gene: TRBD2; J gene: TRBJ2-1; V gene: TRBV19; clone size: -; CDR3 DNA: TGTGCCAGTAGCGGGGGGGCCTACTACAATGAGCAGTTCTTC; CDR3 protein: CASSGGAYYNEQFF
D gene: -; J gene: TRBJ1-1; V gene: TRBV7-2; clone size: -; CDR3 DNA: TGTGCCAGCAGCTTAGCGGGAGAGAACACTGAAGCTTTCTTT; CDR3 protein: CASSLAGENTEAFF
D gene: -; J gene: TRBJ2-5; V gene: TRBV9; clone size: once; CDR3 DNA: TGTGCCAGCAGCGTAGGAGGAGGGTTACAAGAGACCCAGTACTTC; CDR3 protein: CASSVGGGLQETQYF
D gene: -; J gene: TRBJ1-5; V gene: TRBV5-6; clone size: -; CDR3 DNA: TGTGCCAGCAGCTTGGGGGGACTTAACTTAAATCAGCCCCAGCATTTT; CDR3 protein: CASSLGGLNLNQPQHF
D gene: -; J gene: TRBJ2-7; V gene: TRBV7-2; clone size: -; CDR3 DNA: TGTGCCAGCAGGCCCACAGGGTCCTACGAGCAGTACTTC; CDR3 protein: CASRPTGSYEQYF
D gene: -; J gene: TRBJ2-3; V gene: TRBV18; clone size: -; CDR3 DNA: TGTGCCAGCTCTAGGGGCGGCGGGGACCCAGATACGCAGTATTTT; CDR3 protein: CASSRGGGDPDTQYF
D gene: -; J gene: TRBJ2-5; V gene: TRBV5-8; clone size: -; CDR3 DNA: TGTGCCAGCAGCTTGGTCTTTAAAGAGACCCAGTACTTC; CDR3 protein: CASSLVFKETQYF
D gene: -; J gene: TRBJ1-5; V gene: TRBV30; clone size: -; CDR3 DNA: TGTGCCTGGAGTGTAAGGGGCCAGTCGCCCCAGCATTTT; CDR3 protein: CAWSVRGQSPQHF
D gene: -; J gene: TRBJ1-1; V gene: TRBV5-1; clone size: -; CDR3 DNA: TGCGCCAGCAGCTTGGAACAGGTGACTGAAGCTTTCTTT; CDR3 protein: CASSLEQVTEAFF
D gene: -; J gene: TRBJ2-3; V gene: TRBV6-6; clone size: -; CDR3 DNA: TGTGCCACCTTGCAAACTCTTGTTTTAGATACGCAGTATTTT; CDR3 protein: CATLQTLVLDTQYF
D gene: TRBD1; J gene: TRBJ2-7; V gene: TRBV27; clone size: -; CDR3 DNA: TGTGCCAGCAGTTTGAATCCGGGACAGGGGTACGAGCAGTACTTC; CDR3 protein: CASSLNPGQGYEQYF
D gene: TRBD1; J gene: TRBJ2-2; V gene: TRBV6-4; clone size: medium-sized; CDR3 DNA: TGTGCCAGCAGTGACGGGACAGGGGACACCGGGGAGCTGTTTTTT; CDR3 protein: CASSDGTGDTGELFF
D gene: TRBD1; J gene: TRBJ1-2; V gene: TRBV14; clone size: once; CDR3 DNA: TGTGCCAGCAGCCAAGATCCAGGGGGCTTTATGGGCTACACCTTC; CDR3 protein: CASSQDPGGFMGYTF
D gene: TRBD1; J gene: TRBJ1-6; V gene: TRBV6-4; clone size: -; CDR3 DNA: TGTGCCAGCAGAAACTCAGGGGGCGACTATAATTCACCCCTCCACTTT; CDR3 protein: CASRNSGGDYNSPLHF
D gene: TRBD1; J gene: TRBJ1-2; V gene: TRBV19; clone size: -; CDR3 DNA: TGTGCCAGTAATTTGGGACAGACCTTCCCCCATTATGGCTACACCTTC; CDR3 protein: CASNLGQTFPHYGYTF
D gene: -; J gene: TRBJ1-2; V gene: TRBV7-9; clone size: once; CDR3 DNA: TGTGCCAGCAGCTTAGAGGGGGTTCATGGCTACACCTTC; CDR3 protein: CASSLEGVHGYTF
D gene: -; J gene: TRBJ2-5; V gene: TRBV20-1; clone size: -; CDR3 DNA: TGCAGTGCTAGCGGGGATGAGACCCAGTACTTC; CDR3 protein: CSASGDETQYF
D gene: TRBD1; J gene: TRBJ1-6; V gene: TRBV3-1/TRBV3-2; clone size: -; CDR3 DNA: TGTGCCAGCAGCCAGAGGACAGGGAACTCACCCCTCCACTTT; CDR3 protein: CASSQRTGNSPLHF
D gene: TRBD2; J gene: TRBJ2-7; V gene: TRBV18; clone size: once; CDR3 DNA: TGTGCCAGCTCACCGGGACTAGCGGGGGCCTCGGGTGAGCAGTACTTC; CDR3 protein: CASSPGLAGASGEQYF
D gene: -; J gene: TRBJ1-2; V gene: TRBV3-1/TRBV3-2; clone size: -; CDR3 DNA: TGTGCCAGCAGCCAGCAGGGTTATTATGGCTACACCTTC; CDR3 protein: CASSQQGYYGYTF
D gene: -; J gene: TRBJ1-5; V gene: TRBV27; clone size: -; CDR3 DNA: TGTGCCAGCAGGGGGAGGGAGCCGCGACAGCCCCAGCATTTT; CDR3 protein: CASRGREPRQPQHF
D gene: -; J gene: TRBJ1-5; V gene: TRBV18; clone size: -; CDR3 DNA: TGTGCCAGCTCACCACCGGGGTCGGGGGGGCCCCAGCATTTT; CDR3 protein: CASSPPGSGGPQHF
D gene: -; J gene: TRBJ1-3; V gene: TRBV19; clone size: -; CDR3 DNA: TGTGCCAGTAGTATAGGAGGTCCAGGAAACACCATATATTTT; CDR3 protein: CASSIGGPGNTIYF